The 22 T cell receptor beta chains below all came from one sample that was sequenced in a study of control samples from healthy donors and cancer patients. Sequencing used immunoSEQ multiplex PCR; TCRdb keeps in-frame clones, though not all of them. The data show 130,000 or so clones, more than 90% seen once. Sequencing used blood. These receptors were taken from a man aged 18 to 30 in good health.

V and J are TRBV7-9 and TRBJ2-1; D gene uncertain. The CDR3 contains 11 residues. Deletions cut 5 bases from V and 12 bases from J, with 11 bases between. Germline CDR1 and CDR2: SEHNR and FQNEAQ (reference sequence). CDR3 sequence: CASSDLRGQFF. In nucleotides, the CDR3 is TGTGCCAGCAGCGACCTTAGAGGGCAGTTCTTC.

The rearrangement joins TRBV30 to TRBJ1-4; D call uncertain. This CDR3 has 13 amino acids. Germline CDR1 GTSNPN, CDR2 SVGIG (reference sequence). Trimming stripped 0 bases from V and 7 bases from J, with 9 bases between. The CDR3 region has the DNA TGTGCCTGGAGTGTCCTGGACGGTGAAAAACTGTTTTTT. This encodes CAWSVLDGEKLFF.

This chain connects TRBV6-7 to TRBJ2-3; no clear D. TRBV6-7 is treated as an ORF (open reading frame) with a function not yet certain. The CDR3 contains 15 residues. Deletions cut 1 base from V and 1 base from J, with 9 bases between. CDR3 amino acids: CASSYWEGGTDTQYF. The CDR3 DNA reads as TGTGCCAGCAGTTACTGGGAAGGCGGCACAGATACGCAGTATTTT.

The chain recombines TRBV5-1 with TRBJ2-2; 7 nucleotides match TRBD1. CDR1 SGHRS and CDR2 YFSETQ come from the germline V gene. The ends lost 1 base at V and 3 bases at J; junction bases unmatched: 9. CDR3 length: 17 amino acids. CDR3 loop: CASSLIPTGADTGELFF. CDR3 DNA sequence: TGCGCCAGCAGCTTGATCCCAACAGGGGCTGACACCGGGGAGCTGTTTTTT.

The gene calls are TRBV19 and TRBJ1-1; possible D gene TRBD1, 5 bases. The length of the CDR3 is 14 residues. Trimming shortened V by 2 bases and J by 8 bases, and 15 bases separated the two germline ends. Germline V gene sequence: CDR1 LNHDA, CDR2 SQIVND (reference sequence). The CDR3 spells CASSIFSRGSEAFF. The CDR3 bases are TGTGCCAGTAGTATATTTTCGAGGGGTTCCGAAGCTTTCTTT.

This chain links TRBV2 with TRBJ2-5; TRBD2 aligns across 7 bases. The CDR3 length is 15 residues. Germline V gene sequence: CDR1 SNHLY, CDR2 FYNNEI. Trimming took 6 bases from V and 1 from J; bases not matched to a gene: 8. In nucleotides, the CDR3 is TGTGCCAGCAGGTGGCAATCGGGGGGCCAAGAGACCCAGTACTTC. Protein: CASRWQSGGQETQYF.

The V gene is TRBV25-1, the J gene TRBJ1-6, with D hard to call. Germline CDR1 reads MGHDK; CDR2 reads SYGVNS. The CDR3 spans 14 residues. Trimming took off 6 bases at V and 8 bases at J, with 14 bases between the two ends. CDR3 in amino acids: CASSSGPSYSPLHF. CDR3 coding DNA: TGTGCCAGCAGCTCGGGTCCCAGTTATTCACCCCTCCACTTT.

This clone was seen just once. This chain uses TRBV6-5 with TRBJ1-6; 9 nucleotides match TRBD1. Germline CDR1 is MNHEY and CDR2 is SVGAGI. V gave up 2 bases and J gave up 9 bases; unmatched junction bases: 5. This CDR3 has 15 residues. In DNA form, the CDR3 reads TGTGCCAGCAGTTACGTCGGACAGGGGCGTTCACCCCTCCACTTT. Translated: CASSYVGQGRSPLHF.

The chain has TRBV6-2 or TRBV6-3 and TRBJ2-7, with 7 positions matching TRBD2. Trimming removed 1 base from V and 1 base from J; junction bases left unmatched: 10. The CDR3 spans 17 residues. Germline lookup yields CDR1 MNHEY and CDR2 SVGEGT. In DNA, the CDR3 is TGTGCCAGCAGTTACTGGAAGCGGGGAAGTTTGTCCTACGAGCAGTACTTC. Its translation: CASSYWKRGSLSYEQYF.

V gene TRBV7-9 combines with J gene TRBJ2-3; D might be TRBD1 or TRBD2, each matching 5 bases. This CDR3 has 16 residues. Germline loops: CDR1 SEHNR, CDR2 FQNEAQ (reference sequence). Between the trimmed V and J ends, which lost 1 base and 0 bases, there was a span of 11 bases. The DNA of the CDR3 is TGTGCCAGCAGCTTAGTAGTGGGGGTGAGCACAGATACGCAGTATTTT. Residues: CASSLVVGVSTDTQYF.

The J gene is TRBJ2-7, the V gene TRBV9; 9 bases fit TRBD2. The CDR3 runs 15 residues. V was clipped by 4 bases and J by 6 bases; unmatched bases: 11. Germline CDR1 is SGDLS and CDR2 is YYNGEE. CDR3 protein: CASSPSGGPESEQYF. The CDR3 nucleotides are TGTGCCAGCAGCCCCAGCGGGGGGCCCGAAAGCGAGCAGTACTTC.

The DNA for the CDR3 is TGTGCCAGCAGTGAGCGCGGAAGAGTCTATAATTCACCCCTCCACTTT. Its protein product is CASSERGRVYNSPLHF. The chain couples TRBV2 to TRBJ1-6; no definite D call. The CDR3 loop spans 16 amino acids. Trimming cost V 3 bases and J 3 bases, with 12 bases left between them. Germline CDR1 is SNHLY and CDR2 is FYNNEI.

The rearrangement links TRBV2 to TRBJ2-7; maybe TRBD2 (6 bases). This CDR3 region has 15 residues. The germline gives CDR1 SNHLY, CDR2 FYNNEI. The germline V and J ends were trimmed by 4 bases and 0 bases, with 13 bases remaining between them. This CDR3 reads CASSASGVYSYEQYF. The CDR3 DNA sequence: TGTGCCAGCAGTGCCTCGGGGGTTTACTCCTACGAGCAGTACTTC.

This chain links TRBV6-5 with TRBJ2-7, with a weak D call TRBD1 (6 bases). CDR3 length: 13 residues. CDR1 MNHEY and CDR2 SVGAGI come from the germline V gene. The V end was cut by 6 bases, the J end by 5 bases, with 14 bases between. CDR3 amino acids: CASRRGKGDEQYF. The CDR3 bases are TGTGCCAGCAGGAGGGGGAAGGGGGACGAGCAGTACTTC.

V and J are TRBV6-5 and TRBJ1-1, with D possibly TRBD1 on 5 matching bases. CDR3 size: 15 residues. Germline V gene sequence: CDR1 MNHEY, CDR2 SVGAGI. Trimming shortened V by 6 bases and J by 1 base, and 15 bases separated the two germline ends. This chain's CDR3 is CASRSIWGRNTEAFF. The CDR3 DNA reads TGTGCCAGCAGGTCCATCTGGGGCAGGAACACTGAAGCTTTCTTT.

The V gene is TRBV3-1 (or the pseudogene TRBV3-2), the J gene TRBJ1-2; maybe TRBD1 (5 bases). The CDR3 sequence is 14 residues long. Trimming took off 1 base at V and 8 bases at J, with 14 bases between the two ends. Per germline, CDR1 LGHDT and CDR2 YNNKEL (reference sequence). CDR3 bases: TGTGCCAGCAGCCAAGGAGCTCGGGGCGGAGGCTACACCTTC. Translated, it gives CASSQGARGGGYTF.

CDR3 in amino acids: CASSQSTDTQYF. DNA for the CDR3: TGTGCCAGCTCACAGAGCACAGATACGCAGTATTTT. The V call is TRBV18, the J call TRBJ2-3, with D unresolved. The CDR3 sequence is 12 residues long. V was trimmed by 4 bases and J by 0 bases, leaving 2 bases between them. Germline CDR1 is KGHSH and CDR2 is LQKENI.

V gene TRBV19 combines with J gene TRBJ1-1; perhaps TRBD1 as D (5 bases). V lost 4 bases and J lost 10, with 22 bases in between. CDR1 is LNHDA, CDR2 SQIVND, per germline (reference sequence). There are 15 residues in the CDR3. CDR3 nucleotides: TGTGCCAGTAGTAGTAGAGCCGCGGTGGGGCAGGGAGCTTTCTTT. The encoded protein is CASSSRAAVGQGAFF.

The V call is TRBV30, the J call TRBJ2-5; TRBD1 agrees at 11 bases. CDR1 and CDR2 (germline): GTSNPN, SVGIG (reference sequence). The CDR3 runs to 14 residues. The V and J ends lost 3 bases and 5 bases, in that order; junction bases with no gene match: 5. CDR3 coding DNA: TGTGCCTGGAGCGGGACAGGGGGGAGGGAGACCCAGTACTTC. This sequence encodes CAWSGTGGRETQYF.

This chain uses TRBV7-9 with TRBJ1-2; D remains ambiguous. V was clipped by 5 bases and J by 2 bases, with 15 bases between them. This CDR3 is built from 15 residues. Germline V gives CDR1 SEHNR, CDR2 FQNEAQ (reference sequence). For the CDR3, the DNA is TGTGCCAGCAGCGCCTCAACGGGAGGCAACTATGGCTACACCTTC. This sequence encodes CASSASTGGNYGYTF.

The chain recombines TRBV10-1 with TRBJ1-4; unclear D gene. Germline V gene sequence: CDR1 WNHNN, CDR2 SYGVQD (reference sequence). V gave up 3 bases and J gave up 3 bases, with 14 bases separating them. This CDR3 has 16 residues. Here the CDR3 DNA reads TGCGCCAGCAGTGATCAATCGGACGGTTCTAATGAAAAACTGTTTTTT. Its translation is CASSDQSDGSNEKLFF.

This chain uses TRBV9 with TRBJ1-1; weak D call: TRBD1 (5 bases). This CDR3 spans 15 amino acids. Germline CDR1 SGDLS, CDR2 YYNGEE. V was clipped by 0 bases and J by 3 bases, with 12 bases between them. CDR3 coding DNA: TGTGCCAGCAGCGTAGTAGTGGGGCCGGACACTGAAGCTTTCTTT. Translation gives CASSVVVGPDTEAFF.